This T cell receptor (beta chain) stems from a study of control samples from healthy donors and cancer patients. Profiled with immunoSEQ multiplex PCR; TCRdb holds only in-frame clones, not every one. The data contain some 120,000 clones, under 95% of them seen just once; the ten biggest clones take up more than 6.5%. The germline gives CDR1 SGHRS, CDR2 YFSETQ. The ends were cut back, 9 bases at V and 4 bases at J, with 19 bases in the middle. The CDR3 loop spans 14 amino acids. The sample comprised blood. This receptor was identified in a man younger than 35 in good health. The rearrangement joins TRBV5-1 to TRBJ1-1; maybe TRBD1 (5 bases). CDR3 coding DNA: TGCGCCACCACGGAAAGGGGAGGAAGCACTGAAGCTTTCTTT. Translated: CATTERGGSTEAFF.